This TCR beta chain appears in the sequencing data of a study of blood T cell repertoires in COVID-19. Study-level background: Samples taken during acute and convalescent COVID-19 were collected in the United States, Italy and Spain. Sources were T cells, B-cell-depleted T cells, or PBMCs; the material itself was cDNA or gDNA.

In the authors' workflow: Reference gene primers were amplified, and this amplification served to estimate nucleated cell counts. TCRdb keeps only in-frame clones here, not all; method: immunoSEQ multiplex PCR. The V and J calls and clone size come from that table; D and trimming were worked out from the DNA. The sample carries about 160,000 clones, approximately 82% recorded once. The specimen sequenced was peripheral blood. The source is a woman at least 80 years old with acute or convalescent COVID-19.

DNA for the CDR3: TGTGCCAGCAGCCAAAACGCAGGGGGTTCACCCCTCCACTTT. As protein: CASSQNAGGSPLHF. The gene calls are TRBV3-1 (or the pseudogene TRBV3-2) and TRBJ1-6; 7 bases agree with TRBD1. The germline V gene encodes CDR1 LGHDT and CDR2 YNNKEL (reference sequence). This CDR3 is built from 14 residues. V lost 2 bases, J lost 9 bases, and 4 bases stayed unmatched.